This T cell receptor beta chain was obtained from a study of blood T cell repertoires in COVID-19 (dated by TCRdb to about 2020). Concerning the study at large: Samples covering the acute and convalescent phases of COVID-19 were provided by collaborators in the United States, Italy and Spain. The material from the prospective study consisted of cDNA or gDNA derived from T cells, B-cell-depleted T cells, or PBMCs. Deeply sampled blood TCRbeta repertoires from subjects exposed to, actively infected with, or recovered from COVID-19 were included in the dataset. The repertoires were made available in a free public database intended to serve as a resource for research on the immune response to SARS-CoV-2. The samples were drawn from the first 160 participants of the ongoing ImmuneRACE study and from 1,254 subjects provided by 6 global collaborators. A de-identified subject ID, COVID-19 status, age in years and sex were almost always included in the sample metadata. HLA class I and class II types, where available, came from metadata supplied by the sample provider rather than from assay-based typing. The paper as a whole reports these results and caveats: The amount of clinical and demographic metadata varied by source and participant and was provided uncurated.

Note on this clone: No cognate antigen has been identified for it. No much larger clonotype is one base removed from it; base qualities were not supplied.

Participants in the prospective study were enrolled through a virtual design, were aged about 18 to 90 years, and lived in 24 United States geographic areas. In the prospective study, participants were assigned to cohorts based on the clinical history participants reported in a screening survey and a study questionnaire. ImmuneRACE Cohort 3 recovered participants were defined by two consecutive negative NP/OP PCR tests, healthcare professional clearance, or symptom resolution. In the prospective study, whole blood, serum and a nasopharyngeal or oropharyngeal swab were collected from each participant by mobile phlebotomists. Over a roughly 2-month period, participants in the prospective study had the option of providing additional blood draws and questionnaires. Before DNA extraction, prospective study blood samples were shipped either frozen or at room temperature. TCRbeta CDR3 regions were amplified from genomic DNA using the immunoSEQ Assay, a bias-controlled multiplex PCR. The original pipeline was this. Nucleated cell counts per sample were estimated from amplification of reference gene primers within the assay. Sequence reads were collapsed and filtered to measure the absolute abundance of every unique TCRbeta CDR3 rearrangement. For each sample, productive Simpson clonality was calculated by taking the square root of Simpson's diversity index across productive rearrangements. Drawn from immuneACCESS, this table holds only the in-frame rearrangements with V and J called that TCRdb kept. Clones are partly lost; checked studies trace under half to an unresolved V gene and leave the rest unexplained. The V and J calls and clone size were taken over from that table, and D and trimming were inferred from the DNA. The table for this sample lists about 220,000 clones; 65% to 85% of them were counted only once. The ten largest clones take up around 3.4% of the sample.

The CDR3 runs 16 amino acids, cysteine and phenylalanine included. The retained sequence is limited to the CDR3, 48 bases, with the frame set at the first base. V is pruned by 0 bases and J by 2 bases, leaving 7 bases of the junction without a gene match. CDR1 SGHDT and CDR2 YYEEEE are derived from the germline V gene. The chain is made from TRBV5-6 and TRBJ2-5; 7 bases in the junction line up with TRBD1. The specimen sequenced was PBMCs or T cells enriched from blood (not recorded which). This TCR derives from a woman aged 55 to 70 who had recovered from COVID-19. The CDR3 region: CASSLGPARGQETQYF. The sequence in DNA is TGTGCCAGCAGCTTGGGACCGGCCAGGGGGCAAGAGACCCAGTACTTC.